The present T cell receptor (beta chain) was sequenced within a study of blood T cells in healthy people across ages. Caucasian individuals from Russia who were healthy and aged roughly 6 to 95 acted as donors. Study results and limitations: Compared with aged donors, long-lived donors showed fewer expanded clones, suggesting selection. PBMCs went unsorted, and a conclusive naive versus antigen-experienced comparison was therefore prevented. It was found that TCR beta diversity correlated strongly with the percentage of naive T cells.

Remarks on this clonotype: Its antigen remains unknown.

The second PCR ran roughly 7 to 12 cycles with a sample-barcoded 5' primer and J-beta primers. TCRdb re-called the 5' RACE reads through MiXCR, storing one row per CDR3 protein. The sample has 1.5 million to 2 million distinct CDR3 sequences, about 50% seen once. The ends lost 5 bases at V and 7 bases at J; junction bases unmatched: 9. This CDR3 spans 15 amino acids. The V gene's germline CDR1 is MNHEY and CDR2 SVGAGI. The sample comprised blood. This clonotype was sampled from a woman in her forties in good health. This rearrangement joins TRBV6-5 to TRBJ2-1, with 9 bases aligning to TRBD2. CDR3 residues: CASSPPLAGKNEQFF. CDR3 bases: TGTGCCAGCAGTCCCCCCCTAGCGGGAAAGAATGAGCAGTTCTTC.